A selection of T cell receptor beta chains follows, all from one sample in a study of blood T cell repertoires in COVID-19. Sequencing was performed with immunoSEQ multiplex PCR; in TCRdb, only in-frame clones are kept and a portion is missing. The sample includes tens of thousands of clones, roughly 74% seen only once; the top ten take 25%. Sequencing used peripheral blood. All receptors come from a human donor in a cohort sampled during active COVID-19. Both conserved end residues are part of each CDR3. A D gene is named only where the DNA matches it firmly. Clone size is given for some rows only: seen once, a few or many times, or a class if the clone is expanded.

d_gene	v_gene	abundance	j_gene	CDR3aa	CDR3nt
TRBD1	TRBV28	few	TRBJ2-2	CASSKTGDTGELFF	TGTGCCAGCAGCAAAACAGGGGACACCGGGGAGCTGTTTTTT
TRBD2	TRBV30	-	TRBJ2-2	CAWSVRGGTGELFF	TGTGCCTGGAGTGTACGGGGGGGTACAGGGGAGCTGTTTTTT
-	TRBV3-1/TRBV3-2	-	TRBJ1-2	CASSQMRSIGYTF	TGTGCCAGCAGCCAAATGAGGTCAATTGGCTACACCTTC
TRBD1	TRBV6-1	-	TRBJ1-6	CASSVQHRGSSYNSPLHF	TGTGCCAGCAGTGTCCAACACAGGGGAAGCTCCTATAATTCACCCCTCCACTTT
-	TRBV6-1	-	TRBJ1-5	CASSESVEIAQPQHF	TGTGCCAGCAGTGAATCTGTAGAGATAGCTCAGCCCCAGCATTTT
-	TRBV20-1	-	TRBJ1-2	CSASLSDYGYTF	TGCAGTGCTAGTCTGTCCGACTATGGCTACACCTTC
-	TRBV27	-	TRBJ2-2	CASTRPGDTGELFF	TGTGCCAGCACCAGACCAGGGGACACCGGGGAGCTGTTTTTT
TRBD2	TRBV5-1	-	TRBJ2-7	CASSLAPSGGYEQYF	TGCGCCAGCAGCTTGGCCCCCAGCGGGGGCTACGAGCAGTACTTC
TRBD1	TRBV6-2/TRBV6-3	once	TRBJ1-1	CASSYSSLGTGDTEAFF	TGTGCCAGCAGTTACTCTAGTCTCGGGACAGGTGACACTGAAGCTTTCTTT
-	TRBV7-3	-	TRBJ2-2	CASSRQRANTGELFF	TGTGCCAGCAGTCGACAGAGAGCGAACACCGGGGAGCTGTTTTTT
-	TRBV5-4	-	TRBJ1-1	CASSTPQSGDTEAFF	TGTGCCAGCAGCACTCCCCAATCAGGGGATACTGAAGCTTTCTTT
-	TRBV9	-	TRBJ2-1	CASSEGSGLYNEQFF	TGTGCCAGCAGCGAGGGGAGCGGGCTATACAATGAGCAGTTCTTC
TRBD2	TRBV7-9	once	TRBJ2-3	CASSSTFSGGRTDTQYF	TGTGCCAGCAGTTCGACCTTCAGCGGGGGACGCACAGATACGCAGTATTTT
-	TRBV28	-	TRBJ1-4	CASSLWGSPNEKLFF	TGTGCCAGCAGTTTATGGGGGAGTCCTAATGAAAAACTGTTTTTT
-	TRBV7-2	few	TRBJ1-2	CASSLARQVQAF	TGTGCCAGCAGCTTAGCCCGGCAGGTCCAAGCCTTC
TRBD1	TRBV18	-	TRBJ1-1	CASSRNRGSTEAFF	TGTGCCAGCTCACGTAACAGGGGGAGCACTGAAGCTTTCTTT
-	TRBV5-6	-	TRBJ1-3	CASSLGQFYSGNTIYF	TGTGCCAGCAGCTTGGGGCAGTTTTACTCTGGAAACACCATATATTTT
-	TRBV28	-	TRBJ2-7	CASTQSDSYEQYF	TGTGCCAGCACCCAATCCGACAGCTACGAGCAGTACTTC
TRBD2	TRBV7-9	many	TRBJ2-1	CASSLGLAEYNEQFF	TGTGCCAGCAGCCTAGGACTAGCGGAGTACAATGAGCAGTTCTTC
TRBD1	TRBV12-5	-	TRBJ1-1	CASVQGVMNTEAFF	TGTGCTAGCGTACAGGGGGTCATGAACACTGAAGCTTTCTTT
-	TRBV28	-	TRBJ2-1	CASSPAGANYNEQFF	TGTGCCAGCAGCCCTGCAGGGGCGAACTACAATGAGCAGTTCTTC
TRBD2	TRBV3-1/TRBV3-2	-	TRBJ2-5	CASSPTSDQETQYF	TGTGCCAGCAGCCCCACTAGCGACCAAGAGACCCAGTACTTC
-	TRBV7-9	-	TRBJ2-5	CASSVQGRETQYF	TGTGCCAGCAGCGTACAGGGGAGGGAGACCCAGTACTTC
-	TRBV3-1/TRBV3-2	-	TRBJ1-1	CASSHRRAEAFF	TGTGCCAGCAGCCACCGACGGGCTGAAGCTTTCTTT
-	TRBV5-1	-	TRBJ1-1	CASSLEMRNTEAFF	TGCGCCAGCAGCTTGGAAATGAGGAACACTGAAGCTTTCTTT
-	TRBV29-1	few	TRBJ2-3	CSGTVTSVVDTQYF	TGCAGCGGGACAGTAACTTCGGTCGTAGATACGCAGTATTTT
TRBD1	TRBV7-8	-	TRBJ2-7	CASSLRRGQGDYEQYF	TGTGCCAGCAGCTTACGAAGGGGACAGGGGGACTACGAGCAGTACTTC
-	TRBV10-3	-	TRBJ2-5	CAISVGSVRGETQYF	TGTGCCATCAGTGTCGGTAGCGTTCGGGGAGAGACCCAGTACTTC
-	TRBV9	-	TRBJ2-2	CASSVWADQTGELFF	TGTGCCAGCAGCGTATGGGCAGATCAAACCGGGGAGCTGTTTTTT
-	TRBV5-1	-	TRBJ2-2	CASSPNPGLTGGGELFF	TGCGCCAGCAGCCCAAACCCCGGACTAACCGGGGGCGGGGAGCTGTTTTTT
-	TRBV28	-	TRBJ2-7	CASSLSPGEQYF	TGTGCCAGCAGTTTAAGTCCGGGCGAGCAGTACTTC
TRBD1	TRBV30	medium-sized	TRBJ2-7	CAGKTGTGVWEQYF	TGTGCCGGAAAGACCGGGACAGGGGTGTGGGAGCAGTACTTC
TRBD1	TRBV2	once	TRBJ2-2	CASSQDRTNTGELFF	TGTGCCAGCAGCCAGGACAGGACGAACACCGGGGAGCTGTTTTTT
TRBD1	TRBV9	-	TRBJ1-2	CASSATGGSWYGYTF	TGTGCCAGCAGCGCAACAGGGGGCTCGTGGTATGGCTACACCTTC
TRBD1	TRBV10-3	-	TRBJ1-2	CAIRGTAATNDGYTF	TGTGCCATCAGGGGGACAGCCGCAACGAACGATGGCTACACCTTC
TRBD2	TRBV4-3	few	TRBJ2-1	CASSQDLGLAGGNEQFF	TGCGCCAGCAGCCAAGATCTGGGACTAGCGGGGGGAAATGAGCAGTTCTTC
-	TRBV19	-	TRBJ1-5	CASSFTRDSNQPQHF	TGTGCCAGTAGTTTCACCAGGGATAGCAATCAGCCCCAGCATTTT
TRBD1	TRBV11-2	-	TRBJ2-5	CASSPGTGGETQYF	TGTGCCAGCAGCCCCGGGACAGGGGGAGAGACCCAGTACTTC
-	TRBV28	-	TRBJ1-2	CASSSTADGQLWSSF	TGTGCCAGCAGTTCCACCGCGGACGGACAGCTATGGAGCTCCTTC
-	TRBV9	-	TRBJ1-6	CASSVADSKNSPLHF	TGTGCCAGCAGCGTAGCGGACAGTAAGAATTCACCCCTCCACTTT
TRBD2	TRBV5-4	-	TRBJ2-2	CASSGGLAPGELFF	TGTGCCAGCAGCGGGGGACTAGCTCCCGGGGAGCTGTTTTTT
-	TRBV9	-	TRBJ2-1	CASSLRPGDEQFF	TGTGCCAGCAGCTTAAGGCCCGGAGATGAGCAGTTCTTC
TRBD1	TRBV27	-	TRBJ2-7	CASTKLGQGASYEQYF	TGTGCCAGCACCAAACTGGGGCAGGGGGCGTCTTACGAGCAGTACTTC
TRBD1	TRBV27	once	TRBJ1-1	CASRPDRASEAFF	TGTGCCAGCAGACCGGACAGGGCATCTGAAGCTTTCTTT